The 30 T cell receptor beta chains below were found in one sample sequenced in a study of a mutant IDH1 vaccine in newly diagnosed glioma. These receptors have no known antigen. The protocol was immunoSEQ multiplex PCR, while the TCRdb copy is restricted to in-frame clones and leaves out a portion. The data contain just over 65,000 clones, roughly 80% of them singletons. Stated time point: week 35, safety follow-up. Each dose of the vaccine consisted of 300 ug of mutant IDH1 20-mer peptide, with topical imiquimod. The input for sequencing was PBMCs, taken from a glioma patient whose treatment included an IDH1 peptide vaccine. The source of these receptors is a man aged 18 to 35 with glioma.

This clone has just a few counts. The rearrangement joins TRBV13 to TRBJ1-1; no firm D call. Germline CDR1 reads PRHDT; CDR2 reads FYEKMQ (reference sequence). This CDR3 is built from 13 residues. V dropped 2 bases and J dropped 0 bases, with 4 bases sitting between them. In DNA form, the CDR3 reads TGTGCCAGCAGCTTATTATTGAACACTGAAGCTTTCTTT. Amino acid sequence: CASSLLLNTEAFF.

The chain carries TRBV6-5 and TRBJ1-1, with no clear D. Deletions cut 2 bases from V and 0 bases from J, with 4 bases between. The CDR3 totals 13 residues. CDR1 is MNHEY, CDR2 SVGAGI, per germline. In nucleotides, the CDR3 is TGTGCCAGCAGTTACCGACTGAACACTGAAGCTTTCTTT. Translating gives CASSYRLNTEAFF.

This clone was detected only once. The J gene is TRBJ2-1, the V gene TRBV27; D possibly matches TRBD1 or TRBD2 (6 bases each). This CDR3 contains 17 residues. CDR1 MNHEY and CDR2 SMNVEV come from the germline V gene (reference sequence). Between the trimmed V and J ends, which lost 0 bases and 8 bases, there was a span of 20 bases. This CDR3 reads CASSLSGGPPVAHEQFF. CDR3 bases: TGTGCCAGCAGTTTATCTGGGGGGCCTCCCGTGGCGCATGAGCAGTTCTTC.

V and J are TRBV5-6 and TRBJ2-7; a weak D match, TRBD1 (5 bases). The germline V gene encodes CDR1 SGHDT and CDR2 YYEEEE. Trimming took 1 base from V and 6 from J, leaving 14 bases between them. The CDR3 runs 14 residues. CDR3 sequence reads: CASSLRVAGPEQYF. The CDR3 DNA follows: TGTGCCAGCAGCTTGAGGGTGGCAGGGCCCGAGCAGTACTTC.

The rearrangement links TRBV7-9 to TRBJ2-7; 7 bases map to TRBD2. Germline V gene sequence: CDR1 SEHNR, CDR2 FQNEAQ (reference sequence). This CDR3 comprises 15 residues. V trimming: 5 bases; J trimming: 1 base; junction bases outside the gene matches: 8. The CDR3 here is CASSAGGGSSYEQYF. CDR3 sequence (DNA): TGTGCCAGCAGCGCAGGCGGGGGATCTTCCTACGAGCAGTACTTC.

V gene TRBV29-1 combines with J gene TRBJ1-2, with D possibly matching TRBD1 (5 bases). Trimming took 0 bases from V and 8 from J, leaving 19 bases between them. Looked up from germline, CDR1 is SQVTM and CDR2 is ANQGSEA. The CDR3 is 15 residues long. The CDR3 sequence is CSVEDPGPGLYGYTF. CDR3 DNA: TGCAGCGTTGAAGATCCGGGACCCGGACTTTACGGCTACACCTTC.

This sequence joins TRBV19 and TRBJ1-1, with 8 bases aligning to TRBD1. J was trimmed by 7 bases and V by 7 bases; bases with no gene match: 8. Germline values: CDR1 LNHDA, CDR2 SQIVND (reference sequence). This CDR3 region has 13 residues. The CDR3 loop reads CASIRTGPFEAFF. CDR3 nucleotide sequence: TGTGCCAGTATTAGGACAGGGCCTTTTGAAGCTTTCTTT.

This clone has just one count. The CDR3 nucleotides read TGTGCCAGCAGCGGGCACAGGGCCATGAACACTGAAGCTTTCTTT. Residues: CASSGHRAMNTEAFF. The chain employs TRBV9 and TRBJ1-1, with D possibly TRBD1 on 6 matching bases. There are 15 residues in the CDR3. With 3 bases removed from V and 0 bases from J, the gap between germline ends came to 12 bases. Germline V gene lookup returns CDR1 SGDLS and CDR2 YYNGEE.

In its sample, this clone was seen once. The chain carries TRBV19 and TRBJ2-3; TRBD1 matches at 7 bases. Germline loops: CDR1 LNHDA, CDR2 SQIVND (reference sequence). The CDR3 loop spans 15 amino acids. V dropped 5 bases and J dropped 6; count of bases not matched to a gene: 11. In DNA form, the CDR3 reads TGTGCCAGTAGTCGGGGACAGCAATTTATTGATACGCAGTATTTT. Protein product: CASSRGQQFIDTQYF.

V and J are TRBV5-4 and TRBJ2-2, with D perhaps matching TRBD2 (5 bases). Germline CDR1 and CDR2: SGHNT and YYREEE (reference sequence). The CDR3 length is 16 residues. Trimming removed 3 bases from V and 5 bases from J, with 17 bases in between. CDR3 amino acids: CASSSFRGLGTGELFF. In DNA form, the CDR3 reads TGTGCCAGCAGCTCCTTTCGGGGATTGGGTACCGGGGAGCTGTTTTTT.

The chain combines TRBV2 with TRBJ1-4; perhaps TRBD1 as D (5 bases). V was clipped by 4 bases and J by 3 bases, with 15 bases between them. The length of the CDR3 is 16 residues. Germline-derived CDR1 and CDR2 are SNHLY and FYNNEI. In nucleotides, the CDR3 is TGTGCCAGCAGTGGACAGTCGAATTGGTCTAATGAAAAACTGTTTTTT. This codes for CASSGQSNWSNEKLFF.

The genes are TRBV29-1 and TRBJ1-3; weak D call: TRBD1 (5 bases). Trimming pared 4 bases from V and 8 bases from J, leaving 12 bases between. Germline assignment: CDR1 SQVTM and CDR2 ANQGSEA. The CDR3 spans 12 residues. CDR3 in amino acids: CSVVKGRDTIYF. CDR3 bases: TGCAGCGTTGTCAAGGGGAGGGACACCATATATTTT. The full variable domain, with the rest looked up from reference TRBV29-1 and TRBJ1-3, is SAVISQKPSRDICQRGTSLTIQCQVDSQVTMMFWYRQQPGQSLTLIATANQGSEATYESGFVIDKFPISRPNLTFSTLTVSNMSPEDSSIYLCSVVKGRDTIYFGEGSWLTVV.

This chain's CDR3 is CASSFSTRYSNQPQHF. The CDR3 DNA follows: TGTGCCAGCAGCTTTTCCACCCGGTATAGCAATCAGCCCCAGCATTTT. The rearrangement uses TRBV5-5 and TRBJ1-5; D call uncertain. CDR1 is SGHKS, CDR2 YYEKEE, per germline (reference sequence). This CDR3 has 16 residues. Trimming took 2 bases from V and 0 from J, leaving 12 bases between them.

This chain uses TRBV4-3 with TRBJ1-1; D unresolved. CDR3 size: 14 residues. Trimming removed 4 bases at V and 1 base at J, with 10 bases between. Germline CDR1 is LGHNA and CDR2 is YSLEER. CDR3 DNA: TGCGCCAGCAGCCCCGTAGGAGGGAACACTGAAGCTTTCTTT. This codes for CASSPVGGNTEAFF.

This clone was picked up a small number of times. The chain uses TRBV2 and TRBJ1-2; 9 bases are a match to TRBD1. Germline assignment: CDR1 SNHLY and CDR2 FYNNEI. This CDR3 has 13 amino acids. V shed 8 bases, J shed 6 bases, and the junction held 7 bases outside the gene matches. This chain's CDR3 is CASPGTGTNGYTF. Written as DNA, the CDR3 is TGTGCCAGCCCCGGGACAGGGACGAATGGCTACACCTTC.

This chain links TRBV30 with TRBJ1-1; the match to TRBD1 covers 9 bases. Germline assignment: CDR1 GTSNPN and CDR2 SVGIG (reference sequence). The CDR3 totals 13 residues. With V trimmed by 7 bases and J by 5 bases, 8 bases remained unmatched. This CDR3 reads CAYHRGQGTEAFF. As DNA, the CDR3 is TGTGCCTATCACAGGGGGCAGGGGACTGAAGCTTTCTTT.

The J gene is TRBJ2-1, the V gene TRBV5-1; 8 bases are shared with TRBD1. The V gene end was trimmed by 4 bases and the J gene end by 6 bases; junction bases not matched to a gene: 6. This CDR3 spans 14 amino acids. Germline-derived CDR1 and CDR2 are SGHRS and YFSETQ. CDR3 coding DNA: TGCGCCAGCAGCGTCACAGGGGGAGGCAATGAGCAGTTCTTC. Translating gives CASSVTGGGNEQFF.

The chain couples TRBV7-2 to TRBJ1-3, with no clear D. In germline, CDR1 is SGHTA, CDR2 FQGNSA. Between the trimmed V and J ends, which lost 1 base and 0 bases, there was a span of 7 bases. The CDR3 is 15 amino acids. CDR3 coding DNA: TGTGCCAGCAGCTTAGATGGCGGCTCTGGAAACACCATATATTTT. The encoded protein is CASSLDGGSGNTIYF.

This chain links TRBV7-8 with TRBJ1-5; no clear D. V shed 0 bases and J shed 6 bases, with 6 bases lying between them. The CDR3 is 13 amino acids. Germline V CDR1 and CDR2: SGHVS, FQNEAQ. DNA of the CDR3: TGTGCCAGCAGCTTAGCCTCTGTTCAGCCCCAGCATTTT. Protein sequence: CASSLASVQPQHF. Filled out from reference TRBV7-8 and TRBJ1-5, the complete variable domain reads GAGVSQSPRYKVAKRGQDVALRCDPISGHVSLFWYQQALGQGPEFLTYFQNEAQLDKSGLPSDRFFAERPEGSVSTLKIQRTQQEDSAVYLCASSLASVQPQHFGDGTRLSIL.

This clone was counted between two and nine times. This chain links TRBV18 with TRBJ2-2; D gene unclear. This CDR3 is 13 amino acids long. The germline V gene has CDR1 KGHSH and CDR2 LQKENI. V dropped 3 bases and J dropped 8 bases, with 10 bases sitting between them. CDR3 in amino acids: CASSPLVAGELFF. The CDR3 bases are TGTGCCAGCTCACCTCTAGTCGCGGGGGAGCTGTTTTTT.

The chain recombines TRBV6-5 with TRBJ1-6; TRBD1 is a possible D gene (5 bases). V lost 0 bases to trimming and J lost 5 bases, with 8 bases between them. Germline-derived CDR1 and CDR2 are MNHEY and SVGAGI. The CDR3 extends over 15 amino acids. This CDR3 reads CASSYSEGDNSPLHF. Here the CDR3 DNA reads TGTGCCAGCAGTTACTCGGAAGGGGATAATTCACCCCTCCACTTT.

The chain combines TRBV4-3 with TRBJ1-1; D gene ambiguous. Between the trimmed V and J ends, which lost 1 base and 2 bases, there was a span of 8 bases. CDR1 and CDR2 from the germline V gene are LGHNA and YSLEER. The CDR3 contains 14 residues. This CDR3 reads CASSQGRVNTEAFF. For the CDR3, the DNA is TGCGCCAGCAGCCAAGGTCGGGTAAACACTGAAGCTTTCTTT.

Only one count was recorded for this clone. CDR3 protein: CASSLWGQGSSGANVLTF. The CDR3 coding sequence is TGTGCCAGCAGTTTATGGGGACAGGGTTCCTCTGGGGCCAACGTCCTGACTTTC. The chain couples TRBV27 to TRBJ2-6; 9 bases match TRBD1. V dropped 1 base and J dropped 0; count of bases not matched to a gene: 4. The CDR3 extends over 18 amino acids. Germline V gives CDR1 MNHEY, CDR2 SMNVEV (reference sequence).

The V and J genes are TRBV29-1 and TRBJ2-5; D is perhaps TRBD1 (5 bases). The CDR3 length is 12 residues. V was clipped by 7 bases and J by 1 base, with 10 bases between them. Germline V CDR1 and CDR2: SQVTM, ANQGSEA. CDR3 coding DNA: TGCAGCGCCCGGACAATCCAAGAGACCCAGTACTTC. Its translation is CSARTIQETQYF.

This clone has only a few counts. The chain links TRBV19 to TRBJ1-5, with TRBD1 matching over 8 bases. CDR1 and CDR2 from the germline V gene are LNHDA and SQIVND (reference sequence). V lost 7 bases to trimming and J lost 7 bases; unmatched junction nucleotides: 9. The CDR3 totals 14 residues. CDR3 protein: CASTPTGEYQPQHF. The CDR3 coding sequence is TGTGCCAGTACACCGACAGGGGAATACCAGCCCCAGCATTTT.

This chain links TRBV6-6 with TRBJ2-5; the match to TRBD2 covers 11 bases. CDR1 is MNHNY, CDR2 SVGAGI, per germline (reference sequence). This CDR3 contains 15 residues. V gave up 8 bases and J gave up 4 bases; unmatched junction bases: 9. The CDR3 region is CASQKGGLAGETQYF. CDR3 coding DNA: TGTGCCAGCCAGAAAGGCGGACTAGCGGGAGAGACCCAGTACTTC.

V usage is TRBV4-1 and J usage is TRBJ1-6, with 7 bases fitting TRBD1. J gave up 13 bases and V 4 bases, and 7 bases lay outside the gene matches. Per germline, CDR1 MGHRA and CDR2 YSYEKL. The CDR3 runs 13 residues. CDR3 nucleotides: TGCGCCAGCAGCCCGGGACAGCGAAGTCCCCTCCACTTT. This codes for CASSPGQRSPLHF.

The J gene is TRBJ1-1, the V gene TRBV5-1; TRBD1 might be the D (5 bases). The CDR3 consists of 12 residues. In germline, CDR1 is SGHRS, CDR2 YFSETQ. Trimming removed 3 bases from V and 7 bases from J, with 10 bases in between. In DNA form, the CDR3 reads TGCGCCAGCAGCTGGGGGGGAAGTGAAGCTTTCTTT. Translated: CASSWGGSEAFF.

The chain carries TRBV29-1 and TRBJ2-7; 7 positions match TRBD1. CDR3 length equals 15 residues. The V segment lost 4 bases and the J segment 6 bases; nucleotides outside the gene matches: 15. CDR1 is SQVTM, CDR2 ANQGSEA, per germline. The CDR3 loop is CSVVGQSDAGGEQYF. The CDR3 region has the DNA TGCAGCGTTGTGGGACAGTCGGACGCAGGGGGCGAGCAGTACTTC.

The chain is built from TRBV5-1 and TRBJ2-7, with 9 bases fitting TRBD1. This CDR3 is built from 16 residues. Germline CDR1 SGHRS, CDR2 YFSETQ. The V and J ends lost 4 bases and 2 bases, in that order; junction bases with no gene match: 10. The CDR3 coding sequence is TGCGCCAGCAGCCCCTTGGGACAGGGTGGGACCTACGAGCAGTACTTC. This translates into CASSPLGQGGTYEQYF.